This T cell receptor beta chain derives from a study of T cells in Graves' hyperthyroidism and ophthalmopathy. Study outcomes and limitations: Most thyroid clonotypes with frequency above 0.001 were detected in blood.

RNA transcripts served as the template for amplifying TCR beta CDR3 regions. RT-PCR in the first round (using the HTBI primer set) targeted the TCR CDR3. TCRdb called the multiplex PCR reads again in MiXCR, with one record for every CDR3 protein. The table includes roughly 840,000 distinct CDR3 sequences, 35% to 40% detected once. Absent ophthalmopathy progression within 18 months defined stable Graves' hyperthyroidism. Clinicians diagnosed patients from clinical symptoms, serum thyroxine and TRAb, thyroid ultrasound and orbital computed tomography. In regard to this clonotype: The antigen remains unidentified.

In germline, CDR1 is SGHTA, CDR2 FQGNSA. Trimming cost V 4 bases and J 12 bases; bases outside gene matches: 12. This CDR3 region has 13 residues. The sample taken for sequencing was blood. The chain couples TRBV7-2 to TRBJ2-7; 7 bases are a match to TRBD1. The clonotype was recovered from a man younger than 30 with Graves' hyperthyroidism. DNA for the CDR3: TGTGCCAGCAGCTCCGGTCCCGGGACAGATCCGTACTTC. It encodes CASSSGPGTDPYF. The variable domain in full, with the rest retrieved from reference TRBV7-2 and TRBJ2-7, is GAGVSQSPSNKVTEKGKDVELRCDPISGHTALYWYRQSLGQGLEFLIYFQGNSAPDKSGLPSDRFSAERTGGSVSTLTIQRTQQEDSAVYLCASSSGPGTDPYFGPGTRLTVT.